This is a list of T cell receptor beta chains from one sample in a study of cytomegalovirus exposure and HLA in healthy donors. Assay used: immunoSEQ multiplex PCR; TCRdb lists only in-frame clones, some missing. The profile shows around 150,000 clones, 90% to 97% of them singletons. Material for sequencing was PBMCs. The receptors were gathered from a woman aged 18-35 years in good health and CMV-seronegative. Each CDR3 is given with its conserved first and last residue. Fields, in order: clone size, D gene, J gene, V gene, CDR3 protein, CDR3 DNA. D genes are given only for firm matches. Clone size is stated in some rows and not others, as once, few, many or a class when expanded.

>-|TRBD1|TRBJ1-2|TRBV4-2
CASSPDRALGYGYTF
TGTGCCAGCAGCCCGGACAGGGCATTGGGCTATGGCTACACCTTC
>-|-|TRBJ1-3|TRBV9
CASSVVGTSGNTIYF
TGTGCCAGCAGCGTAGTTGGCACCTCTGGAAACACCATATATTTT
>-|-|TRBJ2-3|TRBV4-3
CASSQTAQDTQYF
TGCGCCAGCAGCCAAACCGCACAGGATACGCAGTATTTT
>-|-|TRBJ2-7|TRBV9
CASSPTTGDYEQYF
TGTGCCAGCAGCCCTACGACGGGAGACTACGAGCAGTACTTC
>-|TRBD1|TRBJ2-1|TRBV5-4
CASSLVGGPSFYNEQFF
TGTGCCAGCAGCTTGGTAGGGGGCCCGAGTTTCTACAATGAGCAGTTCTTC
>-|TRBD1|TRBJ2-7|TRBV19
CASRDRGEQYF
TGTGCCTCGAGGGACAGGGGCGAGCAGTACTTC
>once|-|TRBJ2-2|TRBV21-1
CASSKDEDRGLSELFF
TGTGCCAGCAGCAAAGATGAGGACAGGGGGCTTTCGGAGCTGTTTTTT
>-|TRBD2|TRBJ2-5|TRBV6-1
CASSEAAGGGAARETQYF
TGTGCCAGCAGTGAAGCCGCGGGCGGGGGGGCGGCCCGAGAGACCCAGTACTTC
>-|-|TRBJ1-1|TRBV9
CASSPARDVAEAFF
TGTGCCAGCAGCCCCGCCAGGGATGTGGCTGAAGCTTTCTTT
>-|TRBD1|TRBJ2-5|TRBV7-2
CASSPTGGSETQYF
TGTGCCAGCAGCCCAACAGGGGGCTCAGAGACCCAGTACTTC
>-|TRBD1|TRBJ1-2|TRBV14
CASSQDGGGVRGYTF
TGTGCCAGCAGCCAAGACGGAGGGGGCGTTCGTGGCTACACCTTC
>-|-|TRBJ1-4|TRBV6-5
CASSYSRTFNEKLFF
TGTGCCAGCAGTTACTCGAGAACCTTCAATGAAAAACTGTTTTTT
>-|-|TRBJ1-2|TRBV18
CASSQLPQGVDYGYTF
TGTGCCAGCTCACAATTACCACAGGGCGTCGACTATGGCTACACCTTC
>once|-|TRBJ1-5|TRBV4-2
CASSQTDSYSNQPQHF
TGTGCCAGCAGCCAAACGGACTCGTATAGCAATCAGCCCCAGCATTTT
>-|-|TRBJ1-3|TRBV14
CASSQVSLSGNTIYF
TGTGCCAGCAGCCAAGTATCTCTCTCTGGAAACACCATATATTTT
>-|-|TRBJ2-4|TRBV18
CASSPLRDVAKNIQYF
TGTGCCAGCTCACCACTGAGGGATGTTGCCAAAAACATTCAGTACTTC
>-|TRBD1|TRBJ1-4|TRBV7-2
CASSSPQGRRDEKLFF
TGTGCCAGCAGCTCGCCACAGGGGAGGCGAGATGAAAAACTGTTTTTT
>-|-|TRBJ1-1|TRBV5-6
CASSLFDREAFF
TGTGCCAGCAGCTTGTTTGACAGGGAAGCTTTCTTT
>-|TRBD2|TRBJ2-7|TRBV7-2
CASSRTSGASYEQYF
TGTGCCAGCAGCCGGACTAGCGGGGCCTCCTACGAGCAGTACTTC
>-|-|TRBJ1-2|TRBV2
CASSEAGSFYGYTF
TGTGCCAGCAGTGAAGCGGGCAGCTTCTATGGCTACACCTTC
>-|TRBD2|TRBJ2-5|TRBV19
CASSMRSGVNQETQYF
TGTGCCAGTAGTATGCGGAGCGGGGTGAACCAAGAGACCCAGTACTTC
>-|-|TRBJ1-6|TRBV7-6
CASSLVMATGLNSPLHF
TGTGCCAGCAGCTTAGTAATGGCAACAGGCCTAAATTCACCCCTCCACTTT
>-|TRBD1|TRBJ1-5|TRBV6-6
CASTTGDRGNQPQHF
TGTGCCAGCACGACAGGGGACAGGGGCAATCAGCCCCAGCATTTT
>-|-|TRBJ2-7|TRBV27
CASSLDSSPPYEQYF
TGTGCCAGCAGTCTAGACAGCTCCCCACCCTACGAGCAGTACTTC
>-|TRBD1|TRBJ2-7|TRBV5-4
CASSRDRDEQYF
TGTGCCAGCAGCCGGGACAGGGACGAGCAGTACTTC
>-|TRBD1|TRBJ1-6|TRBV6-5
CASSYPGQKSPLHF
TGTGCCAGCAGTTACCCGGGACAGAAGTCACCCCTCCACTTT
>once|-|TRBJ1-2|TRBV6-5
CASSSSANYGYTF
TGTGCCAGCAGTTCCAGCGCTAACTATGGCTACACCTTC
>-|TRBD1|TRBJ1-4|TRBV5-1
CASSVTGTGEKLFF
TGCGCCAGCAGCGTGACAGGGACGGGCGAAAAACTGTTTTTT
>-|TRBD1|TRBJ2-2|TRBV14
CASSQSRTGANTGELFF
TGTGCCAGCAGCCAATCCCGGACAGGCGCGAACACCGGGGAGCTGTTTTTT
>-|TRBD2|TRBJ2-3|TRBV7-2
CASSLESGASTDTQYF
TGTGCCAGCAGCTTAGAGAGCGGGGCTAGCACAGATACGCAGTATTTT
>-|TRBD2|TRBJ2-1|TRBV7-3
CASSGGGNNEQFF
TGTGCCAGCTCGGGGGGGGGTAACAATGAGCAGTTCTTC
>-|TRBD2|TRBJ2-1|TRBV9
CASSVGAGGPSNEQFF
TGTGCCAGCAGCGTAGGGGCGGGGGGGCCCAGCAATGAGCAGTTCTTC
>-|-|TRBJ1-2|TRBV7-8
CASSPSREGSGYTF
TGTGCCAGCAGCCCGAGCAGGGAGGGTAGCGGCTACACCTTC
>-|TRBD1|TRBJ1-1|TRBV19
CATRDRGPNTEAFF
TGTGCCACCCGGGACAGGGGGCCGAACACTGAAGCTTTCTTT
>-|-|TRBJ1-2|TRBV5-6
CASTSTGSNYGYTF
TGTGCCAGCACCTCAACAGGGTCCAACTATGGCTACACCTTC
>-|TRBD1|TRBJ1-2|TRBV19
CASKKTRQGAYGYTF
TGTGCCAGTAAGAAGACGAGACAGGGGGCTTATGGCTACACCTTC
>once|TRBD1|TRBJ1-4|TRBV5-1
CASSLVSSGGNEKLFF
TGCGCCAGCAGCTTGGTGTCGTCAGGGGGTAATGAAAAACTGTTTTTT
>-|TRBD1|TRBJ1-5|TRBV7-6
CASSLTGGVNQPQHF
TGTGCCAGCAGCCTCACAGGGGGGGTCAATCAGCCCCAGCATTTT
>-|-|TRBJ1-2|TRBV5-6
CASSLEGRVNYGYTF
TGTGCCAGCAGCTTGGAGGGCAGGGTTAACTATGGCTACACCTTC
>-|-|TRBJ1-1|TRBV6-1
CASSEARVMNTEAFF
TGTGCCAGCAGTGAAGCTAGAGTAATGAACACTGAAGCTTTCTTT
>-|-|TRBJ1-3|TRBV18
CASSPERGEVLSGNTIYF
TGTGCCAGCTCACCAGAGCGGGGTGAGGTACTCTCTGGAAACACCATATATTTT
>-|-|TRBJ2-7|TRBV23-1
CASSQLPREQYF
TGCGCCAGCAGCCAACTTCCCAGGGAGCAGTACTTC